This T cell receptor beta chain was identified during a study of blood T cell repertoires in COVID-19. Looking at the study overall: The United States, Italy and Spain provided the acute and convalescent COVID-19 samples.

The CDR3 consists of 12 residues. Per germline, CDR1 KGHSH and CDR2 LQKENI. V was cut by 5 bases and J by 0 bases, with 3 bases left in between. In the study's own analysis: Researchers report that nucleated cell counts were estimated from reference gene primer amplification. Some clones are missing from TCRdb's copy, which holds only in-frame ones; the method was immunoSEQ multiplex PCR. V and J calls plus clone size are reproduced from that table; the DNA served to infer D and trimming. The table includes 150,000 to 200,000 clones, around four fifths detected once. Material: PBMCs or T cells enriched from blood (not recorded which). The gene calls are TRBV18 and TRBJ2-3; D is unresolved. This receptor was taken from a woman aged 45-65 years who had recovered from COVID-19. CDR3 sequence: CASSTSTDTQYF. DNA of the CDR3: TGTGCCAGCTCAACTAGCACAGATACGCAGTATTTT.